This entry is about one T cell receptor (beta chain). This clone was recorded once. Its antigen specificity is not known. No per-base quality is available; no much larger clone lies one base away. This specimen belongs to a study of T cell responses to AZD1222 COVID-19 vaccine (dated by TCRdb to the early 2020s). With regard to the full study: Because spike-specific TCR depth and breadth did not differ between the two schedules, AZD1222 recipients who got a second dose at roughly 4 weeks were pooled with those who got a second dose at roughly 12 weeks. Enrollment into the trials was organized by age into subgroups of 18-55, 56-69 and 70-plus years, and those subgroups contained around 150, 28 and 57 TCR-sequenced participants, respectively. TCR sequencing covered 230 or so trial participants: approximately 200 given two doses of AZD1222 and 26 given two doses of MenACWY control vaccine. Study-level results and caveats: Only five to seven AZD1222 recipients were SARS-CoV-2 seropositive at baseline, limiting conclusions about previously exposed vaccinees. After two AZD1222 doses, both the breadth and the depth of spike-specific TCRs were significantly higher than at day 0 and than in MenACWY recipients. In the small 56-69-year group, the increase in depth fell short of significance, most likely because of low power. CD4 TCRs associated with the vaccine covered the entire spike protein, and the dominant responses were in regions 160-218 and 743-854. Because no day 14 peak-response samples were available, repertoires were characterized only after the peak T cell response. Participants were mostly white British, with more females than males. The authors suggested clonal diversity may have been underestimated. Reportedly, close to half of the unique spike-specific TCRs recognized epitopes lying outside the regions that are mutated in the B.1.351 and B.1.1.7 variants.

The CDR3 regions of human TCRbeta chains were analyzed by immunosequencing. From the authors' description of their analysis: Repertoire TCRs were checked for matches against a reference library of SARS-CoV-2-specific TCRs that had been generated using the MIRA antigen-specificity platform. Breadth was defined as the fraction of unique TCRs that were SARS-CoV-2-associated, and depth was defined as the fraction of total T cells that were SARS-CoV-2-associated. Using the MIRA data, every spike-specific TCR was mapped to the spike region that the TCR reacted to and assigned to either a CD4 or a CD8 class. Log10-transformed breadth and depth values were compared by one-way ANOVA with Sidak's multiple comparisons tests. In TCRdb, the immuneACCESS table is reduced to in-frame sequences with V and J assigned. These tables do not hold every clone; where another copy was compared, an unresolved V gene accounts for under half, and the others remain unexplained. V and J calls and clone size are as listed in that table; D and trimming were resolved from the DNA. The sample data list 98,000 or so clones, and approximately 91% of these were observed just once. Roughly 20% of the sample is held by the ten biggest clonotypes.

The time point tag for this specimen amounts to: baseline before first vaccination. Vaccinee samples came from UK trials COV001 and COV002, including a single-blind randomized controlled phase 2/3 trial of AZD1222 (ChAdOx1 nCoV-19) in healthy adults. For TCRbeta chain sequencing, PBMC samples were collected from trial participants at day 0 and at day 28 after the second dose. The material was peripheral blood, obtained on day 0 of AZD1222 vaccination. The receptor was derived from an adult in good health.

The sequence in DNA is TGTGCCAGCAGTTTCGCTAGTGGGATATACGAGCAGTACTTC. It specifies CASSFASGIYEQYF. This receptor chain uses TRBV27 and TRBJ2-7, with no confident D gene call. The V and J ends are trimmed by 3 bases and 4 bases, leaving 13 bases between them. CDR1 and CDR2, per the germline V gene (reference sequence), are MNHEY and SMNVEV. Inclusive of the bounding cysteine and phenylalanine, the CDR3 is 14 residues long. The CDR3 DNA has 42 bases and is translated from base 1.